These 16 T cell receptor beta chains were all obtained from the same sample, sequenced in a study of CD8+ T cells in alopecia areata. Treatment defined: oral pan-JAK inhibitor, 5-10 mg twice daily. Reverse transcribed after extraction, RNA yielded cDNA as the sequencing template. The repertoire was sequenced with immunoSEQ multiplex PCR; TCRdb's copy has only in-frame clones and lacks some. This repertoire shows hundreds of thousands of clones, 60% found once; its top ten account for 0.75% to 0.95%. The sample in question was CD4+ T cells sorted from blood, obtained at roughly week 52, from a patient treated with tofacitinib. All receptors derive from a human donor with alopecia areata.

The V call is TRBV29-1, the J call TRBJ1-3, with D perhaps matching TRBD1 (5 bases). There are 11 residues in the CDR3. Trimming stripped 4 bases from V and 4 bases from J, with 5 bases between. Germline-derived CDR1 and CDR2 are SQVTM and ANQGSEA. The CDR3 loop reads CSVAGGNTIYF. The DNA for the CDR3 is TGCAGCGTTGCAGGGGGAAACACCATATATTTT. Full variable domain (missing parts from reference TRBV29-1 and TRBJ1-3): SAVISQKPSRDICQRGTSLTIQCQVDSQVTMMFWYRQQPGQSLTLIATANQGSEATYESGFVIDKFPISRPNLTFSTLTVSNMSPEDSSIYLCSVAGGNTIYFGEGSWLTVV.

The chain recombines TRBV5-1 with TRBJ1-6; 12 bases are a match to TRBD1. The CDR3 spans 16 residues. CDR1 and CDR2 (germline): SGHRS, YFSETQ. V shed 4 bases and J 7 bases; nucleotides not matched to a gene: 6. CDR3 DNA sequence: TGCGCCAGCAGCCCGGGACAGGGGGCCGGGAATTCACCCCTCCACTTT. Protein product: CASSPGQGAGNSPLHF. The full variable domain, in which reference TRBV5-1 and TRBJ1-6 provide the parts outside the CDR3, is KAGVTQTPRYLIKTRGQQVTLSCSPISGHRSVSWYQQTPGQGLQFLFEYFSETQRNKGNFPGRFSGRQFSNSRSEMNVSTLELGDSALYLCASSPGQGAGNSPLHFGNGTRLTVT.

Regarding this clone: The same CDR3 is also encoded by other DNA sequences in this sample. This chain joins TRBV2 and TRBJ2-1, with D perhaps matching TRBD1 (6 bases). V was shortened by 7 bases and J by 6 bases, with 10 bases between the two germline ends. The CDR3 runs 12 residues. Germline CDR1 and CDR2: SNHLY and FYNNEI. The CDR3 bases are TGTGCCAGCACCCGAGGGGGCAATGAGCAGTTCTTC. It is translated as CASTRGGNEQFF.

The genes are TRBV29-1 and TRBJ2-5; D is possibly TRBD2 (5 bases). The CDR3 runs 12 residues. Trimming cost V 4 bases and J 5 bases, with 11 bases left between them. Germline V gene sequence: CDR1 SQVTM, CDR2 ANQGSEA. The CDR3 bases are TGCAGCGTTGGGAGAGGGATGGAGACCCAGTACTTC. Translating gives CSVGRGMETQYF.

This chain links TRBV29-1 with TRBJ2-5; 9 bases align to TRBD1. V gave up 6 bases and J gave up 4 bases; unmatched junction bases: 3. There are 12 residues in the CDR3. Germline CDR1 reads SQVTM; CDR2 reads ANQGSEA. The CDR3 DNA reads TGCAGCGTGGGACAGGGCCCAGAGACCCAGTACTTC. It translates to CSVGQGPETQYF.

This chain connects TRBV13 to TRBJ1-6; D may be TRBD1 (5 bases). This CDR3 spans 18 amino acids. Germline CDR1 reads PRHDT; CDR2 reads FYEKMQ (reference sequence). V lost 4 bases to trimming and J lost 8 bases, with 24 bases between them. The CDR3 DNA follows: TGTGCCAGCAGCTCGGCATTACGGGGGGAAGGTGGTTATTCACCCCTCCACTTT. Translating it yields CASSSALRGEGGYSPLHF. Full variable domain (missing parts from reference TRBV13 and TRBJ1-6): AAGVIQSPRHLIKEKRETATLKCYPIPRHDTVYWYQQGPGQDPQFLISFYEKMQSDKGSIPDRFSAQQFSDYHSELNMSSLELGDSALYFCASSSALRGEGGYSPLHFGNGTRLTVT.

This clone showed up just a few times. This chain links TRBV27 with TRBJ2-7; no firm D call. Trimming took off 8 bases at V and 6 bases at J, with 14 bases between the two ends. CDR1 MNHEY and CDR2 SMNVEV come from the germline V gene (reference sequence). CDR3 length equals 12 residues. CDR3 nucleotides: TGTGCCAGCCCTGCCCACGCGTCCGAGCAGTACTTC. Its translation is CASPAHASEQYF.

The rearrangement links TRBV29-1 to TRBJ2-3; possibly TRBD1 for D (6 bases). The V and J ends lost 6 bases and 2 bases respectively, with 18 bases between them. CDR1 and CDR2 from the germline V gene are SQVTM and ANQGSEA. CDR3 length equals 15 residues. In nucleotides, the CDR3 is TGCAGCGTCCAAATCGTAGGGGGAGACACAGATACGCAGTATTTT. This codes for CSVQIVGGDTDTQYF.

V usage is TRBV9 and J usage is TRBJ2-7; D is unresolved. With 4 bases removed from V and 0 bases from J, the gap between germline ends came to 14 bases. Germline lookup yields CDR1 SGDLS and CDR2 YYNGEE. This CDR3 has 15 residues. CDR3 region: CASSLGPQDSYEQYF. The CDR3 bases are TGTGCCAGCAGCCTAGGCCCCCAGGACTCCTACGAGCAGTACTTC.

The V call is TRBV11-2, the J call TRBJ2-2, with unresolved D. Germline V CDR1 and CDR2: SGHAT, FQNNGV. V dropped 6 bases and J dropped 7 bases, with 9 bases sitting between them. This CDR3 contains 12 residues. CDR3 in amino acids: CASRLNFGELFF. CDR3 DNA: TGTGCCAGCAGACTAAACTTCGGGGAGCTGTTTTTT. Full variable domain (rest looked up from reference TRBV11-2 and TRBJ2-2): EAGVAQSPRYKIIEKRQSVAFWCNPISGHATLYWYQQILGQGPKLLIQFQNNGVVDDSQLPKDRFSAERLKGVDSTLKIQPAKLEDSAVYLCASRLNFGELFFGEGSRLTVL.

V usage is TRBV7-2 and J usage is TRBJ2-1; D unclear. Trimming shortened V by 2 bases and J by 12 bases, and 14 bases separated the two germline ends. The CDR3 is 13 amino acids. Germline V gives CDR1 SGHTA, CDR2 FQGNSA. CDR3 loop: CASSLLGQPGQFF. The CDR3 DNA is TGTGCCAGCAGCTTACTTGGTCAGCCAGGGCAGTTCTTC. The full variable domain, completed using reference TRBV7-2 and TRBJ2-1, is GAGVSQSPSNKVTEKGKDVELRCDPISGHTALYWYRQSLGQGLEFLIYFQGNSAPDKSGLPSDRFSAERTGGSVSTLTIQRTQQEDSAVYLCASSLLGQPGQFFGPGTRLTVL.

This clone occurred a few times. V gene TRBV4-3 combines with J gene TRBJ1-4; D possibly corresponds to TRBD1 (5 bases). V lost 0 bases and J lost 13, with 9 bases in between. Per germline, CDR1 LGHNA and CDR2 YSLEER. The CDR3 sequence is 12 residues long. CDR3 nucleotide sequence: TGCGCCAGCAGCCAAGAATTCGGGGGACTGTTTTTT. Encoded protein: CASSQEFGGLFF.

The rearrangement joins TRBV30 to TRBJ1-5; perhaps TRBD1 as D (5 bases). V was shortened by 0 bases and J by 0 bases, with 12 bases between the two germline ends. CDR3 length: 16 residues. Germline V gene data show CDR1 as GTSNPN and CDR2 as SVGIG (reference sequence). As DNA, the CDR3 is TGTGCCTGGAGTGTACTGGGGGTTACTAGCAATCAGCCCCAGCATTTT. The encoded protein is CAWSVLGVTSNQPQHF.

There are a few counts of this clone. A much larger clone sits a single nucleotide away, making a read error possible. The CDR3 reads CASSSGGNQPQHF. In nucleotides, the CDR3 is TGTGCCAGCAGCTCAGGGGGCAACCAGCCCCAGCATTTT. This chain uses TRBV6-5 with TRBJ1-5, with 8 nucleotides matching TRBD1. The CDR3 loop spans 13 amino acids. Germline loops: CDR1 MNHEY, CDR2 SVGAGI.

This clone was found once. The gene calls are TRBV6-5 and TRBJ2-6; D is undetermined. This CDR3 comprises 15 residues. V was clipped by 11 bases and J by 0 bases, with 14 bases between them. CDR1 and CDR2 (germline): MNHEY, SVGAGI. CDR3 loop: CAASARSSGANVLTF. Written as DNA, the CDR3 is TGTGCCGCAAGCGCCCGAAGCTCTGGGGCCAACGTCCTGACTTTC.

The genes are TRBV5-6 and TRBJ2-4, with D tentatively TRBD2 (6 bases). This CDR3 contains 12 residues. Trimming removed 3 bases from V and 13 bases from J, with 14 bases in between. Looked up from germline, CDR1 is SGHDT and CDR2 is YYEEEE. The CDR3 loop is CASSSSVGGQYF. The CDR3 coding sequence is TGTGCCAGCAGCTCCTCGGTGGGGGGACAGTACTTC. Complete variable domain (other parts from reference TRBV5-6 and TRBJ2-4): DAGVTQSPTHLIKTRGQQVTLRCSPKSGHDTVSWYQQALGQGPQFIFQYYEEEERQRGNFPDRFSGHQFPNYSSELNVNALLLGDSALYLCASSSSVGGQYFGAGTRLSVL.